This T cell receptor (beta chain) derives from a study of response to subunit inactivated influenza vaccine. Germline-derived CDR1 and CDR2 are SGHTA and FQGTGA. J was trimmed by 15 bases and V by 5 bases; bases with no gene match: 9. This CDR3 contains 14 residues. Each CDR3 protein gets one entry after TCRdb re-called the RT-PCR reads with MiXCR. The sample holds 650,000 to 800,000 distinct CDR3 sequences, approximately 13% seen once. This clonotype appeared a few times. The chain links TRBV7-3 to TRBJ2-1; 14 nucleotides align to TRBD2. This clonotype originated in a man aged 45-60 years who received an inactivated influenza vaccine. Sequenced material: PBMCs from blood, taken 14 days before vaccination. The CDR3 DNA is TGTGCCAGCAGCCCCGGCGGGACTAGCGGGAGATGGTTCTTC. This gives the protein CASSPGGTSGRWFF.